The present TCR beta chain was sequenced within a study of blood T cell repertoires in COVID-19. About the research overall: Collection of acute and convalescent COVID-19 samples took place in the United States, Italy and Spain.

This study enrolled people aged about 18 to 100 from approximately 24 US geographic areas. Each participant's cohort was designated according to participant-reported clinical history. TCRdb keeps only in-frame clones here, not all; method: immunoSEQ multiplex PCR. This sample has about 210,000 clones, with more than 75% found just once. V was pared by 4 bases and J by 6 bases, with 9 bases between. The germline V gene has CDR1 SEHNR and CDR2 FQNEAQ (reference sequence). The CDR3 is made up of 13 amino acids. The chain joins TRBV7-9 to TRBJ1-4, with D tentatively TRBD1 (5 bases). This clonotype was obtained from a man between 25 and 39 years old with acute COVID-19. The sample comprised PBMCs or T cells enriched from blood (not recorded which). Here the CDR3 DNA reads TGTGCCAGCAGCTGGGACTGGGATGAAAAACTGTTTTTT. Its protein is CASSWDWDEKLFF. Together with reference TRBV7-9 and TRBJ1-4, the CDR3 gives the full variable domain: DTGVSQNPRHKITKRGQNVTFRCDPISEHNRLYWYRQTLGQGPEFLTYFQNEAQLEKSRLLSDRFSAERPKGSFSTLEIQRTEQGDSAMYLCASSWDWDEKLFFGSGTQLSVL.